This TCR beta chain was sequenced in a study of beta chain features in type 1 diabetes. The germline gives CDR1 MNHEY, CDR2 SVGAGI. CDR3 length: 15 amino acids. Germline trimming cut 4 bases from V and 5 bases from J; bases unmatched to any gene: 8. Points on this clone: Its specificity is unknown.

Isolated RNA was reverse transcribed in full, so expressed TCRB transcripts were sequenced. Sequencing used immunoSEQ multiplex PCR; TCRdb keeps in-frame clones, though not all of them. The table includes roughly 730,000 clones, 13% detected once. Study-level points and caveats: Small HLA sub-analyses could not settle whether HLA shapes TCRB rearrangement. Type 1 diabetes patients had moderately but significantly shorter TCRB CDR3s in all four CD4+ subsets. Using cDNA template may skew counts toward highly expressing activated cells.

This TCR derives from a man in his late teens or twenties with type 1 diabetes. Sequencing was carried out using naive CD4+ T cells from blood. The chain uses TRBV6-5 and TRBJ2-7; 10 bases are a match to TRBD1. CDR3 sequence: CASSSPGQGRHEQYF. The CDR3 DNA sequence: TGTGCCAGCAGTTCACCGGGACAGGGGAGGCACGAGCAGTACTTC.